This T cell receptor beta chain comes out of a study of blood T cell repertoires in COVID-19. Overall study: Sources were T cells, B-cell-depleted T cells, or PBMCs; the material itself was cDNA or gDNA.

Clones were sequenced by immunoSEQ multiplex PCR, and TCRdb holds only the in-frame ones, with some missing. The sample carries over 65,000 clones, 90% recorded once. Trimming took 3 bases from V and 8 from J; bases not matched to a gene: 12. The CDR3 length is 16 residues. Germline CDR1 ENHRY, CDR2 SYGVKD. This receptor was obtained from a human donor in a cohort sampled during active COVID-19. The specimen was peripheral blood. The gene calls are TRBV10-3 and TRBJ2-1; 8 positions agree with TRBD2. The CDR3 here is CAISDRVQRGRDEQFF. For the CDR3, the DNA is TGTGCCATCAGTGATCGGGTACAGCGGGGGCGGGATGAGCAGTTCTTC.